This T cell receptor (beta chain) appears in the sequencing data of a study of blood T cells in healthy people across ages. This CDR3 comprises 14 residues. CDR1 is ENHRY and CDR2 is SYGVKD in the germline V gene. Overall study findings and caveats: Conclusively comparing naive with antigen-experienced cells was impossible with unsorted PBMCs.

The sample holds many counts of this clonotype. What it binds is unknown. The use of a sample-barcoded 5' primer and a J-beta primer mix characterized a second PCR of about 7 to 12 cycles. MiXCR, applied by TCRdb to the 5' RACE reads, yields one record per CDR3 protein. This table has some 890,000 distinct CDR3 sequences, 25% to 30% appearing once. These data were also reused for a study on T cells of mothers and their children. That source notes: The donor cohort consisted of three healthy Caucasian mothers and their six children. Whether related or unrelated, pairs show similar shaping of TCR recombination output by thymic selection.

The TCR originated in a middle-aged woman in good health. The chain carries TRBV10-3 and TRBJ2-4, with D perhaps given as TRBD1 or TRBD2 (5 bases each). The J call may be in error: the DNA end matches TRBJ2-7 better. The material sequenced was blood. The CDR3 region is CAISPGPGKDEQYF. The CDR3 DNA reads as TGTGCCATCAGTCCGGGACCCGGGAAGGACGAGCAGTACTTC.